In this sample, the clone carrying this TCR beta chain turned up a few times. These data are taken from a study of early T cells in non-severe SARS-CoV-2 infection. MiXCR was run by TCRdb on the 5' RACE reads, yielding one entry per CDR3 protein. The sample comprises some 56,000 distinct CDR3 sequences, roughly 16% of which are singletons, and roughly 3.9% rests with the top ten. Germline-derived CDR1 and CDR2 are DFQATT and SNEGSKA (reference sequence). After removal of 6 bases from V and 1 base from J, the junction contained 8 bases not matched to a gene. The CDR3 has 15 amino acids. The sequence was collected from an adult who was a healthcare worker with PCR-confirmed SARS-CoV-2 infection or an uninfected control (not recorded which). The gene calls are TRBV20-1 and TRBJ2-2, with TRBD1 matching over 7 bases. Sequencing was performed on whole blood, taken at baseline. CDR3 protein: CSATARDRNTGELFF. The DNA of the CDR3 is TGCAGTGCCACCGCAAGGGACAGGAACACCGGGGAGCTGTTTTTT.